This T cell receptor (beta chain) was observed in a study of blood T cells in healthy people across ages. Sample-barcoded 5' priming and a J-beta primer mix drove a second PCR of about 7 to 12 cycles. TCRdb reprocessed the 5' RACE reads with MiXCR, giving one entry per CDR3 protein. The table records over 600,000 distinct CDR3 sequences, around three fifths of them present only once. The CDR3 extends over 15 amino acids. Germline V gene sequence: CDR1 DFQATT, CDR2 SNEGSKA (reference sequence). Worth noting for this clonotype: Its antigen is as yet unknown. The junction differs from germline at one of its ends, possibly a read error.

Overall study findings and caveats: In older individuals, TCR beta diversity per million T cells was lower, falling roughly linearly with age. Long-lived donors carried more naive CD4+ cells and greater diversity than aged donors.

This TCR was recovered from a man aged 35 to 55 in good health. Sequenced material: blood. V gene TRBV20-1 combines with J gene TRBJ2-1; the match to TRBD2 covers 8 bases. The CDR3 DNA sequence: TGCAGTGCCCGAGCCCGGACTAGCTTCTACGATGAGCAGTTCTTC. Residues: CSARARTSFYDEQFF.